This T cell receptor beta chain originates from a study of blood T cells in healthy people across ages. Using a J-beta primer mix together with a sample-barcoded 5' primer, a second PCR was run for about 7 to 12 cycles. A 12-random-nucleotide template-switch adaptor tagged each cDNA molecule. TCRdb reprocessed the 5' RACE reads via MiXCR and lists one record per CDR3 protein. This table has approximately 2,000,000 distinct CDR3 sequences, approximately 40% appearing once. Overall study findings and caveats: CMV status of donors was not determined, possibly confounding expanded clonotype changes. The fall in TCR beta diversity per million T cells was roughly linear with age.

This clonotype has a handful of counts. The antigen is not known. CDR1 is DFQATT and CDR2 is SNEGSKA in the germline V gene (reference sequence). This CDR3 is built from 16 residues. V lost 1 base and J lost 3; bases outside the gene matches: 8. The sample taken for sequencing was blood. The origin of this receptor is a human donor in good health. The V gene is TRBV20-1, the J gene TRBJ2-1; 8 bases agree with TRBD2. DNA of the CDR3: TGCAGTGCTAGAGTTAATAGCGGGGCACTCTACAATGAGCAGTTCTTC. This sequence encodes CSARVNSGALYNEQFF.